The 4 T cell receptor beta chains below come from one sample, sequenced in a study of blood T cell repertoires in COVID-19. Repertoires were generated with immunoSEQ multiplex PCR, while TCRdb's copy carries only in-frame clones and drops some. The repertoire has about 250,000 clones, 85% to 90% of them found once; the top ten carry 2.1%. Sample: peripheral blood. The receptors come from a woman aged 60-75 years with COVID-19, enrolled during active disease.

The gene calls are TRBV7-2 and TRBJ1-3; D uncertain. From germline, CDR1 is SGHTA and CDR2 FQGNSA. Deletions cut 5 bases from V and 2 bases from J, with 13 bases between. CDR3 length equals 15 residues. This CDR3 is CASSPLSSPGNTIYF. Here the CDR3 DNA reads TGTGCCAGCAGCCCCTTGAGTAGCCCTGGAAACACCATATATTTT.

The chain employs TRBV5-1 and TRBJ1-1; TRBD1 matches at 7 bases. Germline-derived CDR1 and CDR2 are SGHRS and YFSETQ. The CDR3 covers 16 residues. Unmatched junction bases numbered 17, after V lost 5 bases and J lost 7 bases. The CDR3 DNA follows: TGCGCCAGCAGTTCACAACCTGGACAGGCAGATAATGAAGCTTTCTTT. Residues: CASSSQPGQADNEAFF.

The chain uses TRBV6-2 or TRBV6-3 and TRBJ2-7, with TRBD1 matching 7 bases. The CDR3 spans 16 residues. Germline trimming cut 2 bases from V and 4 bases from J; bases unmatched to any gene: 11. CDR1 is MNHEY, CDR2 SVGEGT, per germline. In nucleotides, the CDR3 is TGTGCCAGCAGTTACACAGCCGGGACAGAGGGATACGAGCAGTACTTC. Protein product: CASSYTAGTEGYEQYF.

The chain carries TRBV4-3 and TRBJ2-7; the D gene is possibly TRBD1 (5 bases). V was cut by 1 base and J by 3 bases, with 10 bases left in between. This CDR3 is 14 amino acids long. Per the germline V gene, CDR1 is LGHNA and CDR2 is YSLEER. The CDR3 reads CASSQAQGFYEQYF. The CDR3 bases are TGCGCCAGCAGCCAAGCTCAGGGCTTCTACGAGCAGTACTTC.